The rows below give T cell receptor beta chains drawn from one sample of a study of molecular identifiers for immune sequencing clone quantification. TCRdb re-analysed the PCR reads in MiXCR, keeping a single row per CDR3 protein. The sample holds 20,000 to 30,000 distinct CDR3 sequences; approximately 17% are singletons and the top ten take approximately 1%. The sample comprised naive CD8+ T cells from blood, with Jurkat cell RNA spiked in. The origin of the receptors is a human donor in good health. Some libraries in this study had Jurkat cell RNA spiked in. Each CDR3 is given with its conserved first and last residue. A D gene is named only where the DNA matches it firmly. Clone sizes are shown as once, few, many or a size class.

V gene	D gene	J gene	clone size	CDR3 protein	CDR3 DNA
TRBV24-1	.	TRBJ2-2	many	CATSDYSGELFF	TGTGCCACCAGTGATTATTCCGGGGAGCTGTTTTTT
TRBV7-9	.	TRBJ2-7	many	CASRDGSYEQYF	TGTGCCAGCCGGGACGGCTCCTACGAGCAGTACTTC
TRBV4-3	.	TRBJ1-1	many	CASSQDWGTNTEAFF	TGCGCCAGCAGCCAAGATTGGGGGACGAACACTGAAGCTTTCTTT
TRBV25-1	TRBD1	TRBJ2-5	many	CASSENRGRETQYF	TGTGCCAGCAGTGAAAACAGGGGGCGGGAGACCCAGTACTTC
TRBV13	.	TRBJ2-3	many	CASSLLAADTQYF	TGTGCCAGCAGCTTACTAGCCGCAGATACGCAGTATTTT
TRBV4-3	TRBD2	TRBJ2-3	many	CASSWGGGGEDTQYF	TGCGCCAGCAGCTGGGGCGGCGGGGGGGAAGATACGCAGTATTTT
TRBV9	.	TRBJ2-2	many	CASSVSLVRGAGELFF	TGTGCCAGCAGCGTGTCGCTGGTTCGAGGTGCAGGGGAGCTGTTTTTT
TRBV13	TRBD1	TRBJ2-7	many	CASSLGTGTYEQYF	TGTGCCAGCAGCCTCGGGACAGGGACATACGAGCAGTACTTC
TRBV3-1	TRBD2	TRBJ2-7	few	CASSLGGLAAYEQYF	TGTGCCAGCAGCCTTGGGGGACTAGCGGCCTACGAGCAGTACTTC
TRBV30	.	TRBJ2-3	medium-sized	CAWSELGTQYF	TGTGCCTGGAGTGAACTTGGTACGCAGTATTTT
TRBV24-1	.	TRBJ2-4	many	CATSVASTGIQYF	TGTGCCACCAGTGTCGCCTCAACGGGCATTCAGTACTTC
TRBV21-1	.	TRBJ1-1	many	CASSYRGEAPEAFF	TGTGCCAGCAGTTACAGGGGCGAAGCTCCTGAAGCTTTCTTT
TRBV27	.	TRBJ2-3	many	CASSSPKLSSTDTQYF	TGTGCCAGCAGTTCCCCTAAACTATCTAGCACAGATACGCAGTATTTT